Each of the 20 T cell receptor beta chains below was sequenced from the same sample in a study of beta chain features in type 1 diabetes. Sequenced material consisted of expressed TCRB transcripts (all of the isolated RNA was reverse transcribed). TCRdb's table, derived via immunoSEQ multiplex PCR, lists solely in-frame clones and lacks some. The table has approximately 170,000 clones, roughly 9% seen once; the top ten hold 2.3%. Sequences were obtained from central memory CD4+ T cells from blood. The receptors were sampled from a woman younger than 30 in good health.

The sample holds a few counts of this clone. This chain uses TRBV7-2 with TRBJ1-2; D is unresolved. Per the germline V gene, CDR1 is SGHTA and CDR2 is FQGNSA. The CDR3 runs 12 residues. V gave up 6 bases and J gave up 4 bases, with 9 bases separating them. The CDR3 loop is CASREGGYGYTF. In nucleotides, the CDR3 is TGTGCCAGCAGGGAGGGAGGCTATGGCTACACCTTC.

This clone has just a few counts. The CDR3 loop is CASSILHRGLSPEAFF. The DNA of the CDR3 is TGTGCCAGTAGTATATTGCACAGGGGGTTAAGTCCTGAAGCTTTCTTT. This sequence joins TRBV19 and TRBJ1-1, with 8 bases matching TRBD1. The CDR3 is 16 residues long. The trim removed 2 bases at V and 6 bases at J, leaving 11 bases unmatched. Germline V gene data show CDR1 as LNHDA and CDR2 as SQIVND (reference sequence).

The chain uses TRBV5-1 and TRBJ1-1, with D uncertain. CDR1 and CDR2 (germline): SGHRS, YFSETQ. The CDR3 length is 14 residues. V lost 1 base, J lost 1 base, and 8 bases lay in between. CDR3 amino acids: CASSLTVPNTEAFF. The CDR3 coding sequence is TGCGCCAGCAGCTTGACAGTCCCGAACACTGAAGCTTTCTTT.

This chain connects TRBV4-2 to TRBJ2-1; 11 bases line up with TRBD2. This CDR3 comprises 15 residues. Germline V CDR1 and CDR2: LGHNA, YNFKEQ. V dropped 6 bases and J dropped 5; count of bases not matched to a gene: 6. CDR3 nucleotides: TGTGCCAGCAGTACTCTAGCGGGGGGTCACAATGAGCAGTTCTTC. Protein sequence: CASSTLAGGHNEQFF.

The chain uses TRBV27 and TRBJ1-2; possible D gene TRBD1, 6 bases. The CDR3 has 13 residues. V was cut by 2 bases and J by 5 bases, with 9 bases left in between. The germline gives CDR1 MNHEY, CDR2 SMNVEV (reference sequence). The CDR3 nucleotides read TGTGCCAGCAGTTTAAACAGGGAGTATGGCTACACCTTC. It specifies CASSLNREYGYTF.

This clone came up many times. This rearrangement joins TRBV7-2 to TRBJ2-2; D unresolved. The germline gives CDR1 SGHTA, CDR2 FQGNSA. V lost 0 bases and J 3 bases, leaving 8 bases between the germline ends. CDR3 size: 15 residues. The CDR3 nucleotides read TGTGCCAGCAGCTTAGCGGAGATAGACACCGGGGAGCTGTTTTTT. As protein: CASSLAEIDTGELFF.

The table lists this clone with a few counts. The chain recombines TRBV19 with TRBJ1-2; TRBD1 agrees at 9 bases. The CDR3 runs 13 residues. After removal of 9 bases from V and 8 bases from J, the junction contained 10 bases not matched to a gene. Germline CDR1 LNHDA, CDR2 SQIVND (reference sequence). The CDR3: CASLLGTGRGYTF. Written as DNA, the CDR3 is TGTGCCAGCCTCCTCGGGACAGGGCGAGGCTACACCTTC.

This clone was seen a few times. This sequence joins TRBV25-1 and TRBJ2-1; 10 bases agree with TRBD1. V trimming: 4 bases; J trimming: 4 bases; junction bases outside the gene matches: 1. The germline gives CDR1 MGHDK, CDR2 SYGVNS. This CDR3 has 14 amino acids. The CDR3 coding sequence is TGTGCCAGCAGTGGGACAGGGGGGTACAATGAGCAGTTCTTC. As protein: CASSGTGGYNEQFF.

For this clone: Other DNA sequences in this specimen translate into the identical CDR3. The chain carries TRBV29-1 and TRBJ2-1; D gene ambiguous. The germline V gene has CDR1 SQVTM and CDR2 ANQGSEA. The CDR3 spans 13 residues. Trimming cost V 3 bases and J 0 bases, with 6 bases left between them. DNA for the CDR3: TGCAGCGTTGACCTTCTCTCCTACAATGAGCAGTTCTTC. It is translated as CSVDLLSYNEQFF.

The sample holds a few counts of this clone. This chain connects TRBV6-6 to TRBJ2-2; 7 bases agree with TRBD1. V dropped 4 bases and J dropped 3; count of bases not matched to a gene: 5. The CDR3 spans 15 residues. Germline CDR1 MNHNY, CDR2 SVGAGI (reference sequence). CDR3: CASSWNRGDTGELFF. Written as DNA, the CDR3 is TGTGCCAGCAGTTGGAACAGGGGCGACACCGGGGAGCTGTTTTTT.

V gene TRBV7-8 combines with J gene TRBJ1-2; D remains unclear. From germline, CDR1 is SGHVS and CDR2 FQNEAQ. This CDR3 contains 13 residues. Deletions cut 5 bases from V and 8 bases from J, with 15 bases between. The CDR3 nucleotides are TGTGCCAGCAGCGCCCGAGGTTCAGACGGCTACACCTTC. It specifies CASSARGSDGYTF.

V and J are TRBV30 and TRBJ2-1; 12 bases are a match to TRBD2. The CDR3 sequence is 14 residues long. The V gene end was trimmed by 3 bases and the J gene end by 6 bases; junction bases not matched to a gene: 3. Germline CDR1 GTSNPN, CDR2 SVGIG (reference sequence). For the CDR3, the DNA is TGTGCCTGGAGCCTAGCGGGAGGGCCCAATGAGCAGTTCTTC. This encodes CAWSLAGGPNEQFF.

The gene calls are TRBV7-8 and TRBJ1-1; 8 nucleotides match TRBD1. The CDR3 is 14 residues long. Trimming cost V 5 bases and J 4 bases; bases outside gene matches: 6. Germline CDR1 and CDR2: SGHVS and FQNEAQ. CDR3 sequence: CASSQQGDSTEAFF. DNA of the CDR3: TGTGCCAGCAGCCAACAGGGGGATAGCACTGAAGCTTTCTTT.

The gene calls are TRBV28 and TRBJ2-7, with a possible D match to TRBD2 (7 bases). V lost 6 bases and J lost 2, with 14 bases in between. The CDR3 loop spans 14 amino acids. CDR1 and CDR2 from the germline V gene are MDHEN and SYDVKM. The chain's CDR3 is CASSLGGAAYEQYF. The DNA of the CDR3 is TGTGCCAGCAGCTTGGGGGGGGCCGCCTACGAGCAGTACTTC.

The CDR3 spells CASSLGGQGKNEQYF. In nucleotides, the CDR3 is TGTGCCAGCAGCTTAGGGGGACAGGGAAAGAACGAGCAGTACTTC. The chain recombines TRBV7-2 with TRBJ2-7; TRBD1 aligns across 9 bases. The CDR3 length is 15 residues. Per germline, CDR1 SGHTA and CDR2 FQGNSA. The V segment lost 1 base and the J segment 5 bases; nucleotides outside the gene matches: 6.

The chain links TRBV30 to TRBJ1-1; perhaps TRBD1 as D (6 bases). Germline assignment: CDR1 GTSNPN and CDR2 SVGIG (reference sequence). The V and J ends lost 1 base and 1 base respectively, with 7 bases between them. The CDR3 consists of 13 residues. CDR3 loop: CAWSGGQNTEAFF. The CDR3 DNA reads TGTGCCTGGAGTGGGGGACAGAACACTGAAGCTTTCTTT.

This CDR3 reads CASSLRKGTRGYNEQFF. The CDR3, as DNA: TGTGCCAGCAGCCTTCGGAAGGGGACTAGAGGATACAATGAGCAGTTCTTC. The chain carries TRBV7-9 and TRBJ2-1; 8 bases line up with TRBD2. The ends lost 5 bases at V and 4 bases at J; junction bases unmatched: 13. The CDR3 is 17 residues long. In germline, CDR1 is SEHNR, CDR2 FQNEAQ (reference sequence).

The genes are TRBV7-3 and TRBJ2-5; 7 bases match TRBD2. The J segment lost 5 bases and the V segment lost 5 bases, leaving 23 bases of the junction unmatched. Germline V gene data show CDR1 as SGHTA and CDR2 as FQGTGA. There are 19 residues in the CDR3. The CDR3 DNA follows: TGTGCCAGCAGCCACCAGACAAGTGTCGGGCGGGAGTGGTTTGAGACCCAGTACTTC. Its translation: CASSHQTSVGREWFETQYF.

The chain joins TRBV30 to TRBJ1-5; 9 nucleotides line up with TRBD1. J gave up 6 bases and V 7 bases, and 4 bases lay outside the gene matches. Germline CDR1 GTSNPN, CDR2 SVGIG (reference sequence). The CDR3 spans 12 residues. CDR3 sequence (DNA): TGTGCCTTACAGGGGGCGGGTCAGCCCCAGCATTTT. It specifies CALQGAGQPQHF.

The chain joins TRBV7-6 to TRBJ2-1; 8 bases are shared with TRBD1. V lost 5 bases, J lost 2 bases, and 8 bases stayed unmatched. Per the germline V gene, CDR1 is SGHVS and CDR2 is FNYEAQ. The CDR3 sequence is 16 residues long. This CDR3 is CASSIGQGGTYNEQFF. DNA for the CDR3: TGTGCCAGCAGCATTGGACAGGGTGGTACCTACAATGAGCAGTTCTTC.